This T cell receptor beta chain was sequenced during a study of blood T cells in healthy people across ages. Study-wide results and limits: Fewer expanded clones and more diversity marked long-lived versus aged donors. The recorded TCR beta diversity per million T cells decreased in a roughly linear manner with age. Using unsorted PBMCs precluded a conclusive naive versus antigen-experienced comparison.

A sample-barcoded 5' primer and a J-beta primer mix were used in a second PCR of roughly 7 to 11 cycles. TCRdb fed the 5' RACE reads into MiXCR, producing one record per CDR3 protein. The repertoire consists of 600,000 or so distinct CDR3 sequences, with about 30% occurring once and the leading ten covering more than 15%. The sample holds many counts of this clonotype. Its antigen is currently unknown. The sample consisted of blood. The TCR originated in a woman aged 80 or over in good health.

The CDR3 here is CAWNRDGSQAEQYF. The CDR3 bases are TGTGCCTGGAACCGGGACGGCTCCCAAGCCGAGCAGTACTTC. J is TRBJ2-7 and V is TRBV30; D may match TRBD1 or TRBD2 (5 bases each). Trimming removed 4 bases at V and 6 bases at J, with 19 bases between. Germline V gene sequence: CDR1 GTSNPN, CDR2 SVGIG (reference sequence). This CDR3 has 14 residues.